The 9 T cell receptor beta chains reported below all come from one sample, sequenced in a study of blood T cell repertoires in COVID-19. TCRdb keeps only in-frame clones here, not all; method: immunoSEQ multiplex PCR. In the table there are roughly 45,000 clones, around four fifths of which are singletons. Source material: peripheral blood. The receptors shown here come from a man aged 50 or older with active COVID-19.

This sequence joins TRBV4-1 and TRBJ1-5, with 7 positions matching TRBD1. Germline V gives CDR1 MGHRA, CDR2 YSYEKL. V gave up 1 base and J gave up 1 base; unmatched junction bases: 4. The CDR3 length is 16 residues. The CDR3 reads CASSQGQGISNQPQHF. CDR3 coding DNA: TGCGCCAGCAGCCAAGGACAGGGTATAAGCAATCAGCCCCAGCATTTT.

The chain joins TRBV7-6 to TRBJ2-7, with D maybe TRBD1 (6 bases). Between the trimmed V and J ends, which lost 1 base and 4 bases, there was a span of 20 bases. The CDR3 extends over 17 amino acids. In germline, CDR1 is SGHVS, CDR2 FNYEAQ. In nucleotides, the CDR3 is TGTGCCAGCAGCTTAGAAGGGGGTTGGGGTATCGCGTACGAGCAGTACTTC. This encodes CASSLEGGWGIAYEQYF.

The genes are TRBV28 and TRBJ2-1, with D possibly matching TRBD1 (5 bases). The CDR3 length is 16 residues. The V gene lost 7 bases and the J gene lost 4 bases, with 20 bases spanning the gap. Germline V gene lookup returns CDR1 MDHEN and CDR2 SYDVKM. The CDR3 region is CASISAGAAVYNEQFF. The CDR3 region has the DNA TGTGCCAGCATCTCCGCTGGGGCAGCTGTGTACAATGAGCAGTTCTTC. Full variable domain (remainder filled in from reference TRBV28 and TRBJ2-1): DVKVTQSSRYLVKRTGEKVFLECVQDMDHENMFWYRQDPGLGLRLIYFSYDVKMKEKGDIPEGYSVSREKKERFSLILESASTNQTSMYLCASISAGAAVYNEQFFGPGTRLTVL.

The chain uses TRBV5-1 and TRBJ1-2; 7 nucleotides line up with TRBD1. The CDR3 totals 13 residues. Germline values: CDR1 SGHRS, CDR2 YFSETQ. Trimming removed 7 bases from V and 2 bases from J; junction bases left unmatched: 5. DNA for the CDR3: TGCGCCAGCCGACAGGGTACCAACTATGGCTACACCTTC. Its protein is CASRQGTNYGYTF.

On this clone: An end of the junction differs from the germline gene, which may be a read error. The chain is built from TRBV27 and TRBJ2-1; 7 positions match TRBD2. The germline V gene has CDR1 MNHEY and CDR2 SMNVEV (reference sequence). The CDR3 spans 15 residues. In nucleotides, the CDR3 is TGTGCCAGCTGTTTAGCGGGCAGCTCCTACAATGAGCAGTTCTTC. Its translation is CASCLAGSSYNEQFF.

This chain joins TRBV7-2 and TRBJ2-7, with 9 bases aligning to TRBD2. Germline values: CDR1 SGHTA, CDR2 FQGNSA. V was clipped by 2 bases and J by 2 bases; unmatched bases: 7. The CDR3 is 16 residues long. The CDR3 DNA sequence: TGTGCCAGCAGCTTAAGCGGGGGGATACGAACCTACGAGCAGTACTTC. It is translated as CASSLSGGIRTYEQYF. Based on the CDR3 plus reference TRBV7-2 and TRBJ2-7, the full variable domain is GAGVSQSPSNKVTEKGKDVELRCDPISGHTALYWYRQSLGQGLEFLIYFQGNSAPDKSGLPSDRFSAERTGGSVSTLTIQRTQQEDSAVYLCASSLSGGIRTYEQYFGPGTRLTVT.

The CDR3 nucleotides are TGTGCCAGCTCACCGAGTGGACAGGAGTACACTGAAGCTTTCTTT. This translates into CASSPSGQEYTEAFF. V is TRBV18 and J is TRBJ1-1; 7 bases fit TRBD1. V was pared by 3 bases and J by 3 bases, with 7 bases of the junction left unmatched. CDR1 and CDR2 (germline): KGHSH, LQKENI. This CDR3 comprises 15 residues.

This chain uses TRBV7-2 with TRBJ1-1, with D possibly matching TRBD1 (5 bases). Trimming stripped 1 base from V and 4 bases from J, with 10 bases between. This CDR3 spans 14 amino acids. Germline V gene lookup returns CDR1 SGHTA and CDR2 FQGNSA. CDR3 in amino acids: CASSLVGGGTEAFF. As DNA, the CDR3 is TGTGCCAGCAGCTTAGTGGGCGGGGGCACTGAAGCTTTCTTT.

The chain employs TRBV7-9 and TRBJ2-5; 7 nucleotides align to TRBD2. The trim removed 5 bases at V and 0 bases at J, leaving 9 bases unmatched. CDR3 length equals 16 residues. Germline-derived CDR1 and CDR2 are SEHNR and FQNEAQ (reference sequence). CDR3 protein: CASSPSGRGNQETQYF. As DNA, the CDR3 is TGTGCCAGCAGCCCCTCTGGGCGGGGGAACCAAGAGACCCAGTACTTC.